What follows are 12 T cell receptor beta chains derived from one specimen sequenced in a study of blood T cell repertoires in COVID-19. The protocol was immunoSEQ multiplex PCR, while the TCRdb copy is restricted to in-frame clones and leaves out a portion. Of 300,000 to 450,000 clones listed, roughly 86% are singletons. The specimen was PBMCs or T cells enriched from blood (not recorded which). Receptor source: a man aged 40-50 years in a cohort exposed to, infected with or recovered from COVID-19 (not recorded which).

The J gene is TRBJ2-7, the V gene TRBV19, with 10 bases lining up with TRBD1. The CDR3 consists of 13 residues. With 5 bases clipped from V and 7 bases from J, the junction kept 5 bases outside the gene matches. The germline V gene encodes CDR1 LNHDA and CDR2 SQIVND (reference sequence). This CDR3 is CASSAGTGVEQYF. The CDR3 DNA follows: TGTGCCAGTAGTGCCGGGACAGGGGTTGAGCAGTACTTC.

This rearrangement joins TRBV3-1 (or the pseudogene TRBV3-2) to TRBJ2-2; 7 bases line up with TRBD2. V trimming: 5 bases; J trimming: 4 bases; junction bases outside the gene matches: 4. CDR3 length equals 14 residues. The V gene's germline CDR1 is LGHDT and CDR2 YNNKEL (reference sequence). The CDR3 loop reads CASSLRTSTGELFF. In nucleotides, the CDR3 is TGTGCCAGCAGCTTAAGGACTAGCACCGGGGAGCTGTTTTTT.

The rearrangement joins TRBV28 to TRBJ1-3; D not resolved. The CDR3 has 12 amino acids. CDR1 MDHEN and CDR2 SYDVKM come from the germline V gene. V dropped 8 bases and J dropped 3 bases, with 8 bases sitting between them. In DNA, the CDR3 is TGTGCCAGCGAGACTGTTGGAAACACCATATATTTT. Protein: CASETVGNTIYF. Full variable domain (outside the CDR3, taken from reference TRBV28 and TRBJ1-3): DVKVTQSSRYLVKRTGEKVFLECVQDMDHENMFWYRQDPGLGLRLIYFSYDVKMKEKGDIPEGYSVSREKKERFSLILESASTNQTSMYLCASETVGNTIYFGEGSWLTVV.

The CDR3 coding sequence is TGTGCCAGCAGCGAGACAGGGCTGTCAGAGACCCAGTACTTC. Translation gives CASSETGLSETQYF. The chain couples TRBV9 to TRBJ2-5; TRBD1 matches at 7 bases. This CDR3 spans 14 amino acids. CDR1 and CDR2 (germline): SGDLS, YYNGEE. The J segment lost 4 bases and the V segment lost 3 bases, leaving 6 bases of the junction unmatched.

The CDR3, as DNA: TGTGCCAGCAGACCGGGACAGGGGTCTCGAAATTCACCCCTCCACTTT. Protein: CASRPGQGSRNSPLHF. The chain combines TRBV27 with TRBJ1-6, with TRBD1 matching 10 bases. This CDR3 comprises 16 residues. Losses at the gene ends were 6 bases for V and 7 bases for J; bases not matched to a gene: 9. The germline V gene has CDR1 MNHEY and CDR2 SMNVEV (reference sequence).

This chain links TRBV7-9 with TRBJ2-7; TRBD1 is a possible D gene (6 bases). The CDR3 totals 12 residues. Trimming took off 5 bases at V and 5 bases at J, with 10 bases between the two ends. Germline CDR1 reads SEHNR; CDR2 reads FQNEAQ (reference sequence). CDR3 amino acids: CASSGQFHEQYF. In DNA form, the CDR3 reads TGTGCCAGCAGCGGACAGTTCCACGAGCAGTACTTC.

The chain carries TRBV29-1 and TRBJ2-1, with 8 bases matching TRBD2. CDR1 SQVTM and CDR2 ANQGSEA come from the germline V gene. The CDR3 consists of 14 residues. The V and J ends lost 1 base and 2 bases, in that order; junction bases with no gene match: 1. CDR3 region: CSVEASGPYNEQFF. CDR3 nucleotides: TGCAGCGTTGAAGCTAGCGGGCCCTACAATGAGCAGTTCTTC.

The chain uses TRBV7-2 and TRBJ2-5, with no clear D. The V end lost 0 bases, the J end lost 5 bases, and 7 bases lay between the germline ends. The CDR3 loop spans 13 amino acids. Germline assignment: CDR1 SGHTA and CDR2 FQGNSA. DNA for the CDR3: TGTGCCAGCAGCTTAGCGCTCAGGGAGACCCAGTACTTC. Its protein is CASSLALRETQYF. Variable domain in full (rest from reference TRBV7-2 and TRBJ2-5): GAGVSQSPSNKVTEKGKDVELRCDPISGHTALYWYRQSLGQGLEFLIYFQGNSAPDKSGLPSDRFSAERTGGSVSTLTIQRTQQEDSAVYLCASSLALRETQYFGPGTRLLVL.

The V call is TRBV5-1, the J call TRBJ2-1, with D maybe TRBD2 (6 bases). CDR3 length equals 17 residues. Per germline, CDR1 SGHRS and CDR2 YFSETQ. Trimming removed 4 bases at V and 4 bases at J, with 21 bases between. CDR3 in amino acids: CASSPRERYFYYNEQFF. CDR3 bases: TGCGCCAGCAGCCCTCGGGAGCGGTACTTTTATTACAATGAGCAGTTCTTC.

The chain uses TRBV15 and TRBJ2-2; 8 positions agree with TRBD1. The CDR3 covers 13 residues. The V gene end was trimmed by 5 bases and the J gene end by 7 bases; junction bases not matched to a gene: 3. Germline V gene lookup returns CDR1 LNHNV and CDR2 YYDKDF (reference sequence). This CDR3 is CATSRGQGGELFF. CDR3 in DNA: TGTGCCACCAGCCGTGGACAGGGCGGGGAGCTGTTTTTT.

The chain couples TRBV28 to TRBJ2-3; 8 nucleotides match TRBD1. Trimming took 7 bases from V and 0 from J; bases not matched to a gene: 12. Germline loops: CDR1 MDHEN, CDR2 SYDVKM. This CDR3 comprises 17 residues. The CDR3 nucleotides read TGTGCCAGCACCCAATTCACTAGGACAGGGAGCACAGATACGCAGTATTTT. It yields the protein CASTQFTRTGSTDTQYF.

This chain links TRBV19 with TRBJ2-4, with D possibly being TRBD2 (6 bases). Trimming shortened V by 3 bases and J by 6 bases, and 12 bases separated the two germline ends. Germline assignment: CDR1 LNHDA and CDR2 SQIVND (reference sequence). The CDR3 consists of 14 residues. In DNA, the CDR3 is TGTGCCAGTAGTATGGCCGGGAGATCAAACATTCAGTACTTC. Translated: CASSMAGRSNIQYF.